Sequencing of this T cell receptor beta chain was carried out in a study of beta chain features in type 1 diabetes. Findings of the study overall: A moderate, significant TCRB CDR3 shortening appeared in type 1 diabetes across four CD4+ subsets.

This clone was detected a few times. Its antigen remains unknown. The CDR3 has 15 amino acids. Germline V CDR1 and CDR2: MNHEY, SVGAGI. V was clipped by 6 bases and J by 6 bases, with 18 bases between them. Isolated RNA was reverse transcribed in full, so expressed TCRB transcripts were sequenced. The data were produced by immunoSEQ multiplex PCR, yet TCRdb's version contains in-frame clones alone and is incomplete. The sample lists 630,000 or so clones, more than 13% seen once, with just under 0.04% in the top ten. The TCR comes from a man younger than 30 with type 1 diabetes. The chain has TRBV6-5 and TRBJ2-1; the D gene could be TRBD1 or TRBD2 (5 bases each). Sequenced sample: naive CD4+ T cells from blood. CDR3 nucleotide sequence: TGTGCCAGCAGCCCAACCTACGGGACCCCCAATGAGCAGTTCTTC. Its protein is CASSPTYGTPNEQFF.